The subject of this entry is one TCR beta chain. The data were taken from a study of T-cell memory formation after mild COVID-19. TCRdb reanalysed the 5' RACE reads using MiXCR and keeps one entry per CDR3 protein. Here the sample spans just over 150,000 distinct CDR3 sequences, less than 40% being singletons. The CDR3 has 15 amino acids. V was shortened by 8 bases and J by 4 bases, with 20 bases between the two germline ends. Germline V gene lookup returns CDR1 KGHSH and CDR2 LQKENI. Sequencing was done on a sample of PBMCs or a T cell subset sorted from them (not recorded which). The chain uses TRBV18 and TRBJ1-1, with a possible D match to TRBD1 (6 bases). The sequence was obtained from an adult woman who had mild COVID-19 (a few samples of this study predate the infection). Cell type and time point are not known. CDR3 sequence (DNA): TGTGCCAGCCATCGTACGGGGGCCCGAACCACTGAAGCTTTCTTT. Translating it yields CASHRTGARTTEAFF. The full variable domain, rest sourced from reference TRBV18 and TRBJ1-1, is NAGVMQNPRHLVRRRGQEARLRCSPMKGHSHVYWYRQLPEEGLKFMVYLQKENIIDESGMPKERFSAEFPKEGPSILRIQQVVRGDSAAYFCASHRTGARTTEAFFGQGTRLTVV.